A single sample gave rise to the 18 T cell receptor beta chains below, sequenced in a study of lymphopenia after photon versus proton radiotherapy. Repertoires were generated with immunoSEQ multiplex PCR, while TCRdb's copy carries only in-frame clones and drops some. Of about 26,000 clones detected, around four fifths appear once; the ten largest clones hold under 4.5%. Sequencing used peripheral blood, obtained from a patient treated with photon-based radiotherapy. The receptors here all came from a woman between 45 and 65 years old with pancreatic cancer.

V and J are TRBV28 and TRBJ1-1; no clear D. The V and J ends lost 5 bases and 1 base respectively, with 17 bases between them. From germline, CDR1 is MDHEN and CDR2 SYDVKM. This CDR3 is built from 16 residues. The CDR3 sequence is CASSPEVGKANTEAFF. CDR3 DNA: TGTGCCAGCAGTCCAGAGGTCGGCAAGGCGAACACTGAAGCTTTCTTT.

This chain uses TRBV7-2 with TRBJ2-6; weak D call: TRBD2 (5 bases). The V end was cut by 5 bases, the J end by 1 base, with 9 bases between. The CDR3 sequence is 15 residues long. Germline V gene sequence: CDR1 SGHTA, CDR2 FQGNSA. CDR3 sequence reads: CASSRRTSGANVLTF. The CDR3 DNA follows: TGTGCCAGCAGCCGCAGGACTTCTGGGGCCAACGTCCTGACTTTC.

This clone showed up just once. The gene calls are TRBV5-4 and TRBJ2-3; D perhaps matches TRBD1 (5 bases). Trimming removed 10 bases from V and 0 bases from J, with 9 bases in between. This CDR3 has 12 amino acids. Germline V lookup: CDR1 SGHNT, CDR2 YYREEE (reference sequence). CDR3: CASGWSTDTQYF. DNA for the CDR3: TGTGCCTCAGGGTGGAGCACAGATACGCAGTATTTT.

The chain combines TRBV9 with TRBJ2-3, with 7 bases matching TRBD1. CDR3 length: 16 amino acids. Germline CDR1 SGDLS, CDR2 YYNGEE. The V gene end was trimmed by 4 bases and the J gene end by 2 bases; junction bases not matched to a gene: 10. CDR3 coding DNA: TGTGCCAGCAGCTCTCCCCCACAGGGGTTCACAGATACGCAGTATTTT. Residues: CASSSPPQGFTDTQYF.

V is TRBV5-1 and J is TRBJ1-1; 8 bases agree with TRBD1. Germline trimming cut 3 bases from V and 6 bases from J; bases unmatched to any gene: 13. The germline V gene encodes CDR1 SGHRS and CDR2 YFSETQ. The CDR3 is 16 amino acids. CDR3 amino acids: CASSWDRTLPTAEAFF. Here the CDR3 DNA reads TGCGCCAGCAGCTGGGACAGGACCCTCCCTACCGCTGAAGCTTTCTTT.

The rearrangement uses TRBV19 and TRBJ1-5; D gene unclear. V was pared by 2 bases and J by 0 bases, with 8 bases between. This CDR3 is 15 amino acids long. CDR1 and CDR2 from the germline V gene are LNHDA and SQIVND (reference sequence). Written as DNA, the CDR3 is TGTGCCAGTAGTATATTAGTAAATAGCAATCAGCCCCAGCATTTT. Translating it yields CASSILVNSNQPQHF.

V usage is TRBV6-4 and J usage is TRBJ2-3, with TRBD2 identical over 9 bases. The CDR3 consists of 14 residues. Germline lookup yields CDR1 MRHNA and CDR2 SNTAGT. J was trimmed by 3 bases and V by 5 bases; bases with no gene match: 3. CDR3 protein: CASSTAGGTDTQYF. CDR3 sequence (DNA): TGTGCCAGCAGTACAGCGGGAGGTACAGATACGCAGTATTTT.

The chain links TRBV5-1 to TRBJ2-3; 8 bases fit TRBD2. Germline trimming cut 4 bases from V and 2 bases from J; bases unmatched to any gene: 6. Germline CDR1 SGHRS, CDR2 YFSETQ. This CDR3 has 15 residues. This CDR3 is CASSPVAGITDTQYF. The CDR3 nucleotides are TGCGCCAGCAGCCCCGTAGCGGGGATCACAGATACGCAGTATTTT.

This chain links TRBV28 with TRBJ1-1; TRBD1 is a possible D gene (5 bases). The CDR3 covers 13 residues. CDR1 and CDR2 from the germline V gene are MDHEN and SYDVKM. The V end was cut by 6 bases, the J end by 4 bases, with 12 bases between. The CDR3 protein is CASRPRGGTEAFF. CDR3 sequence (DNA): TGTGCCAGCAGGCCGCGGGGGGGCACTGAAGCTTTCTTT.

In this sample, this clone turned up once. The gene calls are TRBV10-3 and TRBJ2-7; perhaps TRBD1 as D (5 bases). Germline CDR1 is ENHRY and CDR2 is SYGVKD. This CDR3 has 15 residues. Trimming removed 0 bases from V and 4 bases from J, with 13 bases in between. This chain's CDR3 is CAISESPTQGYEQYF. For the CDR3, the DNA is TGTGCCATCAGTGAGTCCCCCACCCAGGGATACGAGCAGTACTTC.

The chain employs TRBV28 and TRBJ2-1; maybe TRBD2 (7 bases). V was clipped by 7 bases and J by 10 bases, with 20 bases between them. This CDR3 has 14 residues. Germline CDR1 MDHEN, CDR2 SYDVKM. The CDR3 nucleotides read TGTGCCAGCACCCCTCTAGCGGAGGGGGGGGAGCAGTTCTTC. Translation gives CASTPLAEGGEQFF.

The chain has TRBV29-1 and TRBJ2-1; D might be TRBD2 (6 bases). CDR1 is SQVTM and CDR2 is ANQGSEA in the germline V gene. Deletions cut 6 bases from V and 6 bases from J, with 15 bases between. The CDR3 is 13 residues long. CDR3 in DNA: TGCAGCGTAGGGAATCAGGAGGGCAATGAGCAGTTCTTC. Translated, it gives CSVGNQEGNEQFF.

V usage is TRBV5-6 and J usage is TRBJ2-7; D is tentatively TRBD1 or TRBD2 (5 bases each). Trimming took 0 bases from V and 7 from J, leaving 20 bases between them. Germline loops: CDR1 SGHDT, CDR2 YYEEEE. The CDR3 loop spans 16 amino acids. CDR3 protein: CASSLAGWDPVGEQYF. The CDR3 DNA sequence: TGTGCCAGCAGCTTGGCCGGGTGGGACCCCGTGGGGGAGCAGTACTTC.

This chain connects TRBV7-2 to TRBJ2-5; D is unresolved. This CDR3 region has 17 residues. Germline V gene data show CDR1 as SGHTA and CDR2 as FQGNSA. V was pared by 1 base and J by 2 bases, with 17 bases between. CDR3: CASSLVGRGLGQETQYF. The CDR3 DNA sequence: TGTGCCAGCAGCTTAGTCGGTAGAGGCCTAGGGCAAGAGACCCAGTACTTC.

The chain carries TRBV7-2 and TRBJ2-3; 13 bases agree with TRBD2. Germline loops: CDR1 SGHTA, CDR2 FQGNSA. The ends lost 4 bases at V and 8 bases at J; junction bases unmatched: 15. The CDR3 has 18 residues. The CDR3 loop reads CASSSDGLAGAAPGTQYF. CDR3 coding DNA: TGTGCCAGCAGCTCGGATGGACTAGCGGGAGCCGCGCCCGGTACGCAGTATTTT.

This clone was seen only a few times. V and J are TRBV7-8 and TRBJ1-2; maybe TRBD1 (5 bases). This CDR3 has 17 amino acids. In germline, CDR1 is SGHVS, CDR2 FQNEAQ. The V end lost 1 base, the J end lost 5 bases, and 20 bases lay between the germline ends. CDR3 sequence (DNA): TGTGCCAGCAGCTTAGGGGGCTCCCCCTCCAGGGATTATGGCTACACCTTC. Amino acid sequence: CASSLGGSPSRDYGYTF.

This chain connects TRBV29-1 to TRBJ2-7, with D hard to call. This CDR3 comprises 13 residues. V dropped 4 bases and J dropped 0 bases, with 10 bases sitting between them. Looked up from germline, CDR1 is SQVTM and CDR2 is ANQGSEA. CDR3 loop: CSVGLGTSYEQYF. The CDR3 DNA sequence: TGCAGCGTTGGTTTGGGCACCTCCTACGAGCAGTACTTC.

The gene calls are TRBV5-1 and TRBJ2-3; possible D gene TRBD2, 6 bases. V was trimmed by 7 bases and J by 1 base, leaving 19 bases between them. Per the germline V gene, CDR1 is SGHRS and CDR2 is YFSETQ. The CDR3 is 16 residues long. CDR3 nucleotides: TGCGCCAGCCGCCGGCTTCTGAGCGGGCGCACAGATACGCAGTATTTT. As protein: CASRRLLSGRTDTQYF.